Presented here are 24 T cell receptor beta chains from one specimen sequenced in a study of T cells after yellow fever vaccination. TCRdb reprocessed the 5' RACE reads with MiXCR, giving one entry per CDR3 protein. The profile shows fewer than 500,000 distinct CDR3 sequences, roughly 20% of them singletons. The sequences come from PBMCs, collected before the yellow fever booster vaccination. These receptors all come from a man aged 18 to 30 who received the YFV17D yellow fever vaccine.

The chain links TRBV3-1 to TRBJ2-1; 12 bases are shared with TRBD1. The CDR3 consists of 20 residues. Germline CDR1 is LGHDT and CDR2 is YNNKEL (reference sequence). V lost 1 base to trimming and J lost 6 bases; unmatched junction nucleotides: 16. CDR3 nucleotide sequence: TGTGCCAGCAGCCAAGCCTTGGGACAGGGGGCGGCCCGACATTCCAATGAGCAGTTCTTC. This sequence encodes CASSQALGQGAARHSNEQFF.

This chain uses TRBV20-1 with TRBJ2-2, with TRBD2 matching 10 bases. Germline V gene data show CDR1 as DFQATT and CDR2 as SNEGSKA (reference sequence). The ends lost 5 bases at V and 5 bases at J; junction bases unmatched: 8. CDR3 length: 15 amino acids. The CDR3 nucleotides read TGCAGTGCTTCCCTAGCGGGGGCCGGAACCGGGGAGCTGTTTTTT. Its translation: CSASLAGAGTGELFF.

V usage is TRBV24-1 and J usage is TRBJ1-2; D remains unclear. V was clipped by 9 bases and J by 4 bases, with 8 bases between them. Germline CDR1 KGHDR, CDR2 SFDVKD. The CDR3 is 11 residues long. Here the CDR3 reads CATASRYGYTF. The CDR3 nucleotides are TGTGCCACCGCTTCCCGCTATGGCTACACCTTC.

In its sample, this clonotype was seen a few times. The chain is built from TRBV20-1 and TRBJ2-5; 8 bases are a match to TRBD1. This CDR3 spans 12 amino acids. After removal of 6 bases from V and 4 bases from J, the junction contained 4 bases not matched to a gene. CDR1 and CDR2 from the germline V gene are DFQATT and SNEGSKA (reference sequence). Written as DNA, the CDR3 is TGCAGTGCCCAACAGGGGGGAGAGACCCAGTACTTC. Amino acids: CSAQQGGETQYF.

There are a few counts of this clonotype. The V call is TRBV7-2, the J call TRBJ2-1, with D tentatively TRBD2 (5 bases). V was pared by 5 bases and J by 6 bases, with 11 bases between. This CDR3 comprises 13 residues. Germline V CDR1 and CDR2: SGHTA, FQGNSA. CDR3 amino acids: CASSLWAGNEQFF. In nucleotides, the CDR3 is TGTGCCAGCAGCCTCTGGGCGGGCAATGAGCAGTTCTTC.

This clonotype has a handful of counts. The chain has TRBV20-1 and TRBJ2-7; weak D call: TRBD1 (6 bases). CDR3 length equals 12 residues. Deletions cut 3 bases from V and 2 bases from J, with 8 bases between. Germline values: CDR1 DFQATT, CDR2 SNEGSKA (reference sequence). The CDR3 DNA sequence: TGCAGTGCTAGCCGGGACACCTACGAGCAGTACTTC. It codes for CSASRDTYEQYF.

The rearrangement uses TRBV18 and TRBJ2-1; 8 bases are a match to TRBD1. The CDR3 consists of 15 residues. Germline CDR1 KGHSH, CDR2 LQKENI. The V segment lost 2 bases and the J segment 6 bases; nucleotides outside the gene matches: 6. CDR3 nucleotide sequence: TGTGCCAGCTCACCAGGGACAGGAATGGGCAATGAGCAGTTCTTC. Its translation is CASSPGTGMGNEQFF.

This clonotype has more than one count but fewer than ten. The CDR3 DNA reads as TGTGCCTGGGACCCGGGACAGGGGTACTACGAGCAGTACTTC. Translation gives CAWDPGQGYYEQYF. V is TRBV30 and J is TRBJ2-7; TRBD1 matches at 10 bases. The CDR3 has 14 residues. V trimming: 5 bases; J trimming: 3 bases; junction bases outside the gene matches: 7. Germline CDR1 GTSNPN, CDR2 SVGIG (reference sequence).

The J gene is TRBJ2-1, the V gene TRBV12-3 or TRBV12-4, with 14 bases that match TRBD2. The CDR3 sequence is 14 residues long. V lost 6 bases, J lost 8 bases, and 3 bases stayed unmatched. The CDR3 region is CASRGTSGGYEQFF. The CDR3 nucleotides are TGTGCCAGCAGAGGGACTAGCGGGGGTTATGAGCAGTTCTTC.

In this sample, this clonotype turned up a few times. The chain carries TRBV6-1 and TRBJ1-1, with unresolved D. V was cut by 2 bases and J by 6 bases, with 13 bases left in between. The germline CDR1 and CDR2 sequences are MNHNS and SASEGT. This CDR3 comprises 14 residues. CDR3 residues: CASSELGSGSEAFF. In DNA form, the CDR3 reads TGTGCCAGCAGTGAATTGGGGTCGGGCTCTGAAGCTTTCTTT.

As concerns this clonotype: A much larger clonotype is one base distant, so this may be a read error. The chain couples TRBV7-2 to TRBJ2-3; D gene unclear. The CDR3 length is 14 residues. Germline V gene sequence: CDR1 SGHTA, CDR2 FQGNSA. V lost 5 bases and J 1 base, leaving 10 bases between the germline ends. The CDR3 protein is CASSADWGTDTQYF. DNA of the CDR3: TGTGCCAGCAGCGCCGACTGGGGCACAGATACGCAGTATTTT.

The CDR3 sequence: CASSSQYSGANVLTF. CDR3 nucleotide sequence: TGTGCCAGCAGCTCCCAGTACTCTGGGGCCAACGTCCTGACTTTC. The chain has TRBV5-5 and TRBJ2-6, with unresolved D. Germline lookup yields CDR1 SGHKS and CDR2 YYEKEE (reference sequence). V lost 3 bases to trimming and J lost 0 bases, with 7 bases between them. The CDR3 contains 15 residues.

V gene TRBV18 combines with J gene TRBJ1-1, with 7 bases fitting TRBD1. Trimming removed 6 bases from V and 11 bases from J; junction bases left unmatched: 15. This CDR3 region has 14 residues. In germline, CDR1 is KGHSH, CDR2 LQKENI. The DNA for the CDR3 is TGTGCCAGCTCGCCTACAACAGGGGAGTACGGGGCTTTCTTT. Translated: CASSPTTGEYGAFF.

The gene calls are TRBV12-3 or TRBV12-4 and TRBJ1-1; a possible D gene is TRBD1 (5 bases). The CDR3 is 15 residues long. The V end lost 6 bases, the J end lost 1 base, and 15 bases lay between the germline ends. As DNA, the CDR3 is TGTGCCAGCAGCTCTTCGACAGCCCCGAACACTGAAGCTTTCTTT. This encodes CASSSSTAPNTEAFF.

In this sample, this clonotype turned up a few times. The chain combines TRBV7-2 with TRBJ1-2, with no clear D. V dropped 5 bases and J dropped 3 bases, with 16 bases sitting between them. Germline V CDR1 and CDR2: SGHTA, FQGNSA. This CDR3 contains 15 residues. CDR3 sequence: CASSAYNIGDYGYTF. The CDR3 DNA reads TGTGCCAGCAGCGCGTATAACATTGGGGACTATGGCTACACCTTC.

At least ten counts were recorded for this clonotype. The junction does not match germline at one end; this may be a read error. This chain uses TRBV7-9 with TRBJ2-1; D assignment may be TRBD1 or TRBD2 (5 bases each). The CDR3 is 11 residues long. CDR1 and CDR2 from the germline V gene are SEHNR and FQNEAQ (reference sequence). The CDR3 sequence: CASAERGPAVF. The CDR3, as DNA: TGTGCCAGCGCGGAGAGGGGACCGGCGGTCTTC.

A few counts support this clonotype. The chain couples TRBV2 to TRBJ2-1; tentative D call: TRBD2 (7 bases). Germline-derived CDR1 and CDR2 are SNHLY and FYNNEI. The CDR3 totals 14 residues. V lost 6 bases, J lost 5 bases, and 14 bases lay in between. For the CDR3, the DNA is TGTGCCAGCAGGCCTACAGGGAGGGACAATGAGCAGTTCTTC. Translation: CASRPTGRDNEQFF.

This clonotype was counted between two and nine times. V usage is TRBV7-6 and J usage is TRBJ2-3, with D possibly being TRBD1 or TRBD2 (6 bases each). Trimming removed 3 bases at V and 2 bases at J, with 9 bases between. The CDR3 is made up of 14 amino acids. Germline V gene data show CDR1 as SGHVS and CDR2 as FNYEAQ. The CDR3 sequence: CASSLGGDTDTQYF. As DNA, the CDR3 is TGTGCCAGCAGCTTGGGGGGCGACACAGATACGCAGTATTTT.

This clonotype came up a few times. CDR3 residues: CASGLYSYNEQFF. For the CDR3, the DNA is TGCGCCAGCGGGCTGTATTCCTACAATGAGCAGTTCTTC. The rearrangement links TRBV4-1 to TRBJ2-1; D unclear. The CDR3 contains 13 residues. CDR1 and CDR2 from the germline V gene are MGHRA and YSYEKL. V lost 8 bases to trimming and J lost 1 base, with 9 bases between them.

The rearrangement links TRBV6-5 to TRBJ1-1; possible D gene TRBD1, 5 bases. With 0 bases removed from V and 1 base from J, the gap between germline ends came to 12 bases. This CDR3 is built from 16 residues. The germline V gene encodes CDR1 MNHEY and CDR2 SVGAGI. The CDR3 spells CASSYSSITGNTEAFF. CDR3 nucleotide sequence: TGTGCCAGCAGTTACTCATCTATTACAGGGAACACTGAAGCTTTCTTT.

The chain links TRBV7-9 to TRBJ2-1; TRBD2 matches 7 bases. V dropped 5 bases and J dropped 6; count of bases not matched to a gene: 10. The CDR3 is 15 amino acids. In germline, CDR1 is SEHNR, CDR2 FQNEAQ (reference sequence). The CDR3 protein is CASSAPGLSGNEQFF. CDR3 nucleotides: TGTGCCAGCAGCGCCCCGGGACTATCAGGCAATGAGCAGTTCTTC.

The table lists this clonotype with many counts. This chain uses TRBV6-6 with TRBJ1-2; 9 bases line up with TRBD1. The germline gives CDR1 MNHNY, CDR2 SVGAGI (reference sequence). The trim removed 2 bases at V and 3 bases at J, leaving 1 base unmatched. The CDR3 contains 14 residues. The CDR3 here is CASSYRTGDYGYTF. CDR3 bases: TGTGCCAGCAGTTACCGGACAGGGGACTATGGCTACACCTTC.

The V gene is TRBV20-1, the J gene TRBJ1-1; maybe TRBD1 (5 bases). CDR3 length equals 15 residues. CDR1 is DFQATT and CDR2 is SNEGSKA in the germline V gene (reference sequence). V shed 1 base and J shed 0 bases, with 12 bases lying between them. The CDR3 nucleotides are TGCAGTGCTAGAGGCAGGGCTATCATGAACACTGAAGCTTTCTTT. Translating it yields CSARGRAIMNTEAFF.

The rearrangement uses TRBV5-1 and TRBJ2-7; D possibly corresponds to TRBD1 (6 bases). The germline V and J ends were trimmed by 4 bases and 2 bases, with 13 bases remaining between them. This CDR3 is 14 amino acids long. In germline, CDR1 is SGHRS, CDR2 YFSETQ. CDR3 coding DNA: TGCGCCAGCAGCCCGGACAGCCGTGCCTACGAGCAGTACGTC. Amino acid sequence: CASSPDSRAYEQYV.